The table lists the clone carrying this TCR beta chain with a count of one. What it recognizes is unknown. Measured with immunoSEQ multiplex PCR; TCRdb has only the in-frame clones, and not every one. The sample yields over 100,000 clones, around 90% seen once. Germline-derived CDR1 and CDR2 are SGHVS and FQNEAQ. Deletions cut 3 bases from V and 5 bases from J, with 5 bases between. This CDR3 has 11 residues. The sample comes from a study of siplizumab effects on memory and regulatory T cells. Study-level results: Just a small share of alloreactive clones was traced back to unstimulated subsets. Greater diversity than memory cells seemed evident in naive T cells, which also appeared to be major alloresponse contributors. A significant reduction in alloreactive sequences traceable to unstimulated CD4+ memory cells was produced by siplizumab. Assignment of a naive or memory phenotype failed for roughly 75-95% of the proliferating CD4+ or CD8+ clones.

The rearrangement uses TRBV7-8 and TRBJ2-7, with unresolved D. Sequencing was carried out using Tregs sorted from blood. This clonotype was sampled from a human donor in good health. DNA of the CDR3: TGTGCCAGCAGCTTCAGCCACGAGCAGTACTTC. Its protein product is CASSFSHEQYF.